A single T cell receptor beta chain is shown here with its context. The antigen is not known. The TCRbeta library incorporated unique molecular identifiers. TCRdb passed the PCR reads through MiXCR, listing each CDR3 protein once. There are about 980,000 distinct CDR3 sequences in the sample; 25% to 35% occur only once, and 28% lies in the top ten. These data originate in a study of T-cell reconstitution after alpha-beta-depleted transplantation in children. General study findings and limits: Surviving recipient T cells and thymic progenitors accounted for the high day-60 TCRbeta diversity observed in some patients. By about two months after transplant, alpha-beta T cells reportedly arose from several hundred graft clones that had expanded. A year post-transplant, T-cell counts and diversity derived mostly from newly produced T cells.

Sequenced here: PBMCs, mostly from graft donor cells, sampled 360 days after TCRalphabeta/CD19-depleted stem cell transplant. The TCR originated in a boy in the first two years of life who had a stem cell transplant for SCID, so the T cells may come from the graft donor.

The CDR3 DNA is TGTGCCAGCAGGGGGACTCGCCGGGGGGGGTACAATGAGCAGTTCTTC. Translating gives CASRGTRRGGYNEQFF. The J gene is TRBJ2-1, the V gene TRBV28; 8 bases fit TRBD2. The CDR3 is 16 amino acids. V dropped 6 bases and J dropped 4; count of bases not matched to a gene: 11. Germline CDR1 and CDR2: MDHEN and SYDVKM. The variable domain in full, completed from reference TRBV28 and TRBJ2-1, reads DVKVTQSSRYLVKRTGEKVFLECVQDMDHENMFWYRQDPGLGLRLIYFSYDVKMKEKGDIPEGYSVSREKKERFSLILESASTNQTSMYLCASRGTRRGGYNEQFFGPGTRLTVL.